This T cell receptor beta chain is drawn from a study of T-cell memory formation after mild COVID-19. This CDR3 contains 14 residues. Germline CDR1 reads MNHEY; CDR2 reads SVGAGI. The V segment lost 4 bases and the J segment 6 bases; nucleotides outside the gene matches: 7. TCRdb reprocessed the 5' RACE reads with MiXCR, giving one entry per CDR3 protein. There are roughly 450,000 distinct CDR3 sequences in the sample; about 18% occur only once, and roughly an eighth lies in the top ten. The rearrangement uses TRBV6-5 and TRBJ2-3; 7 positions agree with TRBD2. The clonotype was recovered from an adult woman who had mild COVID-19 (a few samples of this study predate the infection). Cell type and time point are not known. Specimen: PBMCs or a T cell subset sorted from them (not recorded which). The CDR3 spells CASSLSHGRDTQYF. The CDR3, as DNA: TGTGCCAGCAGTTTGTCGCACGGGAGGGATACGCAGTATTTT.